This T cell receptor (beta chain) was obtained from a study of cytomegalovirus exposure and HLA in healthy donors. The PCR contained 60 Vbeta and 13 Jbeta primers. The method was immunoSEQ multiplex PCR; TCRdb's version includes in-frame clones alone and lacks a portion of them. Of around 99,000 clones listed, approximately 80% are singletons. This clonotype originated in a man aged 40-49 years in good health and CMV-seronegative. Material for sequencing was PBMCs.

CDR3 DNA: TGTGCCACGACAGGGAGCACAGATACGCAGTATTTT. Encoded protein: CATTGSTDTQYF. The chain combines TRBV27 with TRBJ2-3; 7 positions agree with TRBD1. The V gene end was trimmed by 10 bases and the J gene end by 0 bases; junction bases not matched to a gene: 1. There are 12 residues in the CDR3. Per the germline V gene, CDR1 is MNHEY and CDR2 is SMNVEV (reference sequence).